This entry concerns a single T cell receptor beta chain. This entry belongs to a study of blood T cell repertoires in COVID-19. The overall study: Specimens from acute and convalescent COVID-19 originated in the United States, Italy and Spain. PBMCs, B-cell-depleted T cells, or T cells were the source of the cDNA or gDNA that made up the material.

V was pared by 2 bases and J by 0 bases, with 13 bases between. CDR1 is MNHEY and CDR2 is SVGAGI in the germline V gene. CDR3 length: 16 amino acids. Per the study methods: Reference gene primers were amplified, and this amplification served to estimate nucleated cell counts. Using immunoSEQ multiplex PCR, the repertoire was profiled, and TCRdb retains in-frame clones only, with some absent. Clonal size and the V and J genes are those of that table, whereas D and trimming came from the DNA. The sample yields about 280,000 clones, about nine tenths seen once. The chain is built from TRBV6-5 and TRBJ1-2, with D unclear. Sequenced: peripheral blood. The clonotype was recovered from a man aged 45-65 years with acute or convalescent COVID-19. This CDR3 is CASSYTLNVANYGYTF. The DNA of the CDR3 is TGTGCCAGCAGTTACACACTAAATGTGGCTAACTATGGCTACACCTTC.